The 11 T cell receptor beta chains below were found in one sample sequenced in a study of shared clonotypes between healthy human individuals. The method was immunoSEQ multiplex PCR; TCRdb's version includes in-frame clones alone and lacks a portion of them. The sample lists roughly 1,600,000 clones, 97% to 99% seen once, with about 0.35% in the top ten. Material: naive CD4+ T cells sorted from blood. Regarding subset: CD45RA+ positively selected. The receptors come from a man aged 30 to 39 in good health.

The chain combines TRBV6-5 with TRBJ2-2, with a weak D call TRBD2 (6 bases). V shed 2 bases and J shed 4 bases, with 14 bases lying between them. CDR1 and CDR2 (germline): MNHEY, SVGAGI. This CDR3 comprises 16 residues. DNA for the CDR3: TGTGCCAGCAGTTACGGAGGCGGGGTTCCCACCGGGGAGCTGTTTTTT. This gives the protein CASSYGGGVPTGELFF.

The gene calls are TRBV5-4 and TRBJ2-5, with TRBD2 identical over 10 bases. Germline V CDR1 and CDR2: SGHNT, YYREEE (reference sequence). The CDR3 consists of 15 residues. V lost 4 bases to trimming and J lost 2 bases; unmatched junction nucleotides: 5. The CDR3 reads CASSDRTSGQETQYF. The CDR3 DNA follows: TGTGCCAGCAGCGATAGGACTAGCGGACAAGAGACCCAGTACTTC.

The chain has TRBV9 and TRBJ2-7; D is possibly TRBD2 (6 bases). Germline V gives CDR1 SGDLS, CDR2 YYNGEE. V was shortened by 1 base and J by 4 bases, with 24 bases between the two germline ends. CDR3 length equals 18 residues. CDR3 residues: CASSVKVRGFPEVYEQYF. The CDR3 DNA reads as TGTGCCAGCAGCGTAAAGGTGCGGGGCTTCCCCGAGGTGTACGAGCAGTACTTC.

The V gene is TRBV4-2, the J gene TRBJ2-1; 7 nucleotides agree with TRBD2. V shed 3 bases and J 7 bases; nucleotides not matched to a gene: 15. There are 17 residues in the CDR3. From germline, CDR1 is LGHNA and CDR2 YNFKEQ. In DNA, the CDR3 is TGTGCCAGCAGCCAGGACAATGGACTAGTTAAGGGTAATGAGCAGTTCTTC. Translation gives CASSQDNGLVKGNEQFF.

CDR3 region: CAISELLRGQTFYEQYF. CDR3 DNA sequence: TGTGCCATCAGTGAGTTACTGCGGGGCCAAACGTTCTACGAGCAGTACTTC. The chain couples TRBV10-3 to TRBJ2-7; weak D call: TRBD2 (6 bases). The CDR3 is 17 residues long. V dropped 1 base and J dropped 3 bases, with 19 bases sitting between them. Per germline, CDR1 ENHRY and CDR2 SYGVKD.

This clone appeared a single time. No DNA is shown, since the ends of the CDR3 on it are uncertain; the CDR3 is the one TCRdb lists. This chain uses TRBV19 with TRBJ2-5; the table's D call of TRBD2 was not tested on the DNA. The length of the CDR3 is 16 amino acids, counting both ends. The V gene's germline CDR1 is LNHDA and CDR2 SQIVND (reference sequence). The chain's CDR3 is CASTSGEREVLQTQYF.

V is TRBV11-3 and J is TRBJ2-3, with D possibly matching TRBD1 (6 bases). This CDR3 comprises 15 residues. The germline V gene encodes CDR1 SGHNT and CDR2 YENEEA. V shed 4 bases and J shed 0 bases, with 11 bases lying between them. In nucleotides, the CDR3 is TGTGCCAGCAGCTACCAGGGACATAGCACAGATACGCAGTATTTT. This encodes CASSYQGHSTDTQYF.

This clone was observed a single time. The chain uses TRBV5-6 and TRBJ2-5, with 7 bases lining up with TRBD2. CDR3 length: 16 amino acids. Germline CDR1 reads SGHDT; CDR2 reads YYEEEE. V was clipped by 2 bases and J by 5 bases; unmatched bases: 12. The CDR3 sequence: CASSFPGRGAGETQYF. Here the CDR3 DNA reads TGTGCCAGCAGCTTTCCGGGGCGGGGAGCGGGGGAGACCCAGTACTTC.

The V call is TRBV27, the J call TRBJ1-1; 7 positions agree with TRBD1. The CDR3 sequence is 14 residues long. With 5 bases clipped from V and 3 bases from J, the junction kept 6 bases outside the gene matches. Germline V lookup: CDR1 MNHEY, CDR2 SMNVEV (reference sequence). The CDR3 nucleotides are TGTGCCAGCAGTCCTAGACAGGGTTACACTGAAGCTTTCTTT. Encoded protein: CASSPRQGYTEAFF.

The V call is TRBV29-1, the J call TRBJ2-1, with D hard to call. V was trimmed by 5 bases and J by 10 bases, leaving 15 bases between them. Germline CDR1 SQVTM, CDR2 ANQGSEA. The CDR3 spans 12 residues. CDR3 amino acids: CSVRVSSEEQFF. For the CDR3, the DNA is TGCAGCGTTCGAGTCAGCTCGGAGGAGCAGTTCTTC.

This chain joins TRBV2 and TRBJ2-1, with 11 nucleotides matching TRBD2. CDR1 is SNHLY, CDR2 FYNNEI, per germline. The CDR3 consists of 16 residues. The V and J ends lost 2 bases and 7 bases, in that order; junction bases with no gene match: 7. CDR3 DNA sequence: TGTGCCAGCAGTGAACCGGGACTAGCGGAAATAAATGAGCAGTTCTTC. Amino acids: CASSEPGLAEINEQFF.